This is a list of T cell receptor beta chains from one sample in a study of T cell repertoires in cytomegalovirus infection. One entry per CDR3 protein results from TCRdb running MiXCR on the reads. In the table there are 250,000 or so distinct CDR3 sequences, 9.1% of which are singletons. Sequencing was performed on PBMCs. The receptors were gathered from a human donor in good health (CMV status not recorded). Some clones in this sample may be carry-over from other donors' samples. Both conserved end residues are part of each CDR3. D genes are given only for firm matches. The listing skips clone size in some rows; elsewhere it reads once, few, many or a size class.

size: .
D: .
V: TRBV6-8
J: TRBJ2-6
CDR3: CASEGTLGSGANVLTF
DNA: TGTGCCAGCGAGGGAACTCTTGGCTCTGGGGCCAACGTCCTGACTTTC

size: .
D: TRBD2
V: TRBV7-2
J: TRBJ2-7
CDR3: CASSPIGTSGRFSYEQYF
DNA: TGTGCCAGCAGCCCCATCGGGACTAGCGGGAGGTTCTCCTACGAGCAGTACTTC

size: many
D: .
V: TRBV7-8
J: TRBJ2-7
CDR3: CASSTTGRREQYF
DNA: TGTGCCAGCAGCACGACAGGAAGGCGGGAGCAGTACTTC

size: many
D: .
V: TRBV7-6
J: TRBJ1-5
CDR3: CASSPEGRVVKPQHF
DNA: TGTGCCAGCAGCCCAGAGGGCAGGGTGGTCAAGCCCCAGCATTTT

size: many
D: TRBD1
V: TRBV6-6
J: TRBJ2-1
CDR3: CASSYGTVKGEQFF
DNA: TGTGCCAGCAGTTACGGGACAGTAAAGGGCGAGCAGTTCTTC

size: many
D: .
V: TRBV7-8
J: TRBJ2-3
CDR3: CASSLAERTSDTQYF
DNA: TGTGCCAGCAGCTTAGCCGAGAGGACTTCAGATACGCAGTATTTT

size: many
D: .
V: TRBV7-2
J: TRBJ1-2
CDR3: CASSFRNLYGYTF
DNA: TGTGCCAGCAGCTTCAGGAATCTCTATGGCTACACCTTC

size: many
D: .
V: TRBV7-2
J: TRBJ2-3
CDR3: CASSNNQGYTQYF
DNA: TGTGCCAGCAGCAATAACCAGGGGTACACGCAGTATTTT

size: many
D: TRBD2
V: TRBV12-3/TRBV12-4
J: TRBJ2-7
CDR3: CASSFEGLAYYEQYF
DNA: TGTGCCAGCAGTTTCGAGGGACTAGCTTACTACGAGCAGTACTTC

size: many
D: .
V: TRBV7-2
J: TRBJ1-5
CDR3: CASSSGLAGQPQHF
DNA: TGTGCCAGCAGCTCTGGCCTCGCGGGGCAGCCCCAGCATTTT

size: few
D: .
V: TRBV5-1
J: TRBJ2-4
CDR3: CASSEGIDIQYF
DNA: TGCGCCAGCAGCGAGGGTATTGACATTCAGTACTTC

size: few
D: .
V: TRBV12-3/TRBV12-4
J: TRBJ1-1
CDR3: CASSSHEGRNTEAFF
DNA: TGTGCCAGCAGTTCCCACGAGGGGCGGAACACTGAAGCTTTCTTT

size: .
D: .
V: TRBV3-1
J: TRBJ2-1
CDR3: CASSPEDNEQFF
DNA: TGTGCCAGCAGCCCAGAGGACAATGAGCAGTTCTTC

size: many
D: .
V: TRBV7-6
J: TRBJ2-3
CDR3: CASSLVGALWDTQYF
DNA: TGTGCCAGCAGCTTAGTTGGGGCCCTATGGGATACGCAGTATTTT

size: .
D: .
V: TRBV11-3
J: TRBJ2-5
CDR3: CASSKSGQETQYF
DNA: TGTGCCAGCAGTAAAAGCGGCCAAGAGACCCAGTACTTC

size: many
D: TRBD1
V: TRBV7-2
J: TRBJ1-5
CDR3: CASSSDRLDNQPQHF
DNA: TGTGCCAGCAGCTCGGACAGGTTAGACAATCAGCCCCAGCATTTT

size: few
D: TRBD2
V: TRBV7-2
J: TRBJ2-1
CDR3: CASSQASGGLRKQFF
DNA: TGTGCCAGCAGTCAGGCTAGCGGGGGATTAAGGAAGCAGTTCTTC

size: many
D: TRBD1
V: TRBV7-2
J: TRBJ1-2
CDR3: CASSLGGGQGNYGYTF
DNA: TGTGCCAGCAGCTTAGGCGGGGGACAGGGGAACTATGGCTACACCTTC

size: few
D: .
V: TRBV7-9
J: TRBJ1-1
CDR3: CASSLIAGTKVTEAFF
DNA: TGTGCCAGCAGTTTGATCGCCGGGACAAAGGTCACTGAAGCTTTCTTT

size: many
D: TRBD2
V: TRBV7-2
J: TRBJ2-1
CDR3: CASSLSTSGRTSYNEQFF
DNA: TGTGCCAGCAGTTTAAGTACTAGCGGGAGGACCTCCTACAATGAGCAGTTCTTC

size: many
D: .
V: TRBV7-2
J: TRBJ1-5
CDR3: CASSLGGRLGNQPQHF
DNA: TGTGCCAGCAGCTTAGGGGGGAGGTTGGGCAATCAGCCCCAGCATTTT

size: many
D: .
V: TRBV7-2
J: TRBJ1-1
CDR3: CASSLEGGLNTEAFF
DNA: TGTGCCAGCAGCCTAGAAGGGGGGCTAAACACTGAAGCTTTCTTT

size: few
D: .
V: TRBV30
J: TRBJ1-2
CDR3: CAWNFPGRTYGYTF
DNA: TGTGCCTGGAACTTCCCGGGACGGACCTATGGCTACACCTTC

size: many
D: TRBD2
V: TRBV7-2
J: TRBJ2-5
CDR3: CASRLAGEGTQYF
DNA: TGTGCCAGCAGACTAGCGGGAGAGGGGACCCAGTACTTC

size: .
D: TRBD1
V: TRBV12-3/TRBV12-4
J: TRBJ2-5
CDR3: CASSSFDRGGTQYF
DNA: TGTGCCAGCAGCTCCTTCGACAGGGGTGGGACCCAGTACTTC

size: many
D: TRBD1
V: TRBV7-2
J: TRBJ1-5
CDR3: CASSPGGGRHQHF
DNA: TGTGCCAGCAGCCCAGGGGGGGGACGACACCAGCATTTT

size: many
D: .
V: TRBV7-9
J: TRBJ1-2
CDR3: CASSFRDGYGYTF
DNA: TGTGCCAGCAGCTTCCGGGACGGCTATGGCTACACCTTC

size: .
D: .
V: TRBV11-2
J: TRBJ2-2
CDR3: CASSLEVWNTGELFF
DNA: TGTGCCAGCAGCTTAGAGGTTTGGAACACCGGGGAGCTGTTTTTT

size: few
D: TRBD1
V: TRBV29-1
J: TRBJ1-1
CDR3: CSVEIPRTGWNTEAFF
DNA: TGCAGCGTTGAAATTCCGCGGACAGGGTGGAACACTGAAGCTTTCTTT

size: .
D: .
V: TRBV28
J: TRBJ1-1
CDR3: CASRPPGPGTEAFF
DNA: TGTGCCAGCAGGCCACCGGGGCCGGGGACTGAAGCTTTCTTT

size: many
D: .
V: TRBV10-3
J: TRBJ1-2
CDR3: CAISESHGSRGYTF
DNA: TGTGCCATCAGTGAGTCGCATGGGTCGAGAGGCTACACCTTC

size: many
D: .
V: TRBV7-2
J: TRBJ1-5
CDR3: CASSLAYRDSNQPQHF
DNA: TGTGCCAGCAGCTTAGCATACAGGGATAGCAATCAGCCCCAGCATTTT

size: few
D: .
V: TRBV9
J: TRBJ2-5
CDR3: CASSVGSGETQYF
DNA: TGTGCCAGCAGCGTAGGATCGGGGGAGACCCAGTACTTC

size: many
D: TRBD2
V: TRBV20-1
J: TRBJ2-7
CDR3: CSAQPGTSGSYEQYF
DNA: TGCAGTGCTCAGCCCGGGACTAGCGGGTCCTACGAGCAGTACTTC

size: few
D: .
V: TRBV5-1
J: TRBJ1-2
CDR3: CASSLEGALQGRGYTF
DNA: TGCGCCAGCAGCTTGGAGGGCGCGTTGCAGGGAAGAGGCTACACCTTC

size: few
D: TRBD2
V: TRBV7-8
J: TRBJ2-2
CDR3: CASSLGGGGATGELFF
DNA: TGTGCCAGCAGCTTAGGAGGCGGGGGGGCTACCGGGGAGCTGTTTTTT

size: many
D: .
V: TRBV7-8
J: TRBJ1-3
CDR3: CASSPTQGRGPGNTIYF
DNA: TGTGCCAGCAGCCCCACTCAGGGGCGCGGGCCTGGAAACACCATATATTTT

size: few
D: TRBD1
V: TRBV6-2/TRBV6-3
J: TRBJ2-7
CDR3: CASSYTGGSIYEQYF
DNA: TGTGCCAGCAGTTACACAGGGGGCTCTATCTACGAGCAGTACTTC

size: many
D: TRBD1
V: TRBV7-2
J: TRBJ1-6
CDR3: CASSSLVSGQGYNSPLHF
DNA: TGTGCCAGCAGCTCCCTAGTATCGGGACAGGGGTATAATTCACCCCTCCACTTT

size: .
D: .
V: TRBV6-6
J: TRBJ1-5
CDR3: CASSYIPQFHGRSNQPQHF
DNA: TGTGCCAGCAGTTACATACCCCAATTCCACGGGCGATCCAATCAGCCCCAGCATTTT

size: many
D: .
V: TRBV7-2
J: TRBJ2-6
CDR3: CASSPFQTAGANVLTF
DNA: TGTGCCAGCAGCCCGTTCCAGACCGCTGGGGCCAACGTCCTGACTTTC

size: .
D: .
V: TRBV20-1
J: TRBJ1-2
CDR3: CSAPAQFNYGYTF
DNA: TGCAGTGCTCCCGCACAATTTAACTATGGCTACACCTTC

size: .
D: TRBD1
V: TRBV7-2
J: TRBJ1-1
CDR3: CASSQDRGDFEAFF
DNA: TGTGCCAGCAGCCAGGACAGGGGAGACTTTGAAGCTTTCTTT

size: many
D: .
V: TRBV5-1
J: TRBJ2-1
CDR3: CASSLFSEGNEQFF
DNA: TGCGCCAGCAGCTTGTTCTCAGAAGGGAATGAGCAGTTCTTC

size: many
D: TRBD2
V: TRBV20-1
J: TRBJ2-7
CDR3: CSAREGLSGSTYEQYF
DNA: TGCAGTGCTAGAGAGGGGTTAAGCGGGAGTACCTACGAGCAGTACTTC